This entry is about one T cell receptor (beta chain). No antigen is known for it. This entry comes from a study of shared clonotypes between healthy human individuals. Study outcomes and limitations: Naive subsets generally had larger estimated richness than memory subsets.

Here immunoSEQ multiplex PCR was the method, and the copy in TCRdb shows in-frame clones only, minus some. The sample includes roughly 2 million clones, 85% to 95% seen only once; the top ten take 0.13%. The sequence was obtained from a man between 18 and 35 years old in good health. The source material was naive CD4+ T cells sorted from blood. The subset denotes: CD45RA+ positively selected.

This CDR3 is CASSPVQGIYEQYF. DNA of the CDR3: TGTGCCAGCAGCCCCGTCCAGGGAATCTACGAGCAGTACTTC. The chain carries TRBV6-5 and TRBJ2-7, with D perhaps TRBD1 (5 bases). The CDR3 loop spans 14 amino acids. Germline V gives CDR1 MNHEY, CDR2 SVGAGI. V lost 6 bases and J 3 bases, leaving 15 bases between the germline ends.